This T cell receptor (beta chain) was retrieved from a study of blood T cell repertoires in COVID-19. Study-level information: Donors in the United States, Italy and Spain gave samples during acute or convalescent COVID-19. PBMCs, B-cell-depleted T cells, or T cells were the source of the cDNA or gDNA that made up the material.

Living in about two dozen US areas, the participants were between roughly 18 and 90 years of age. Clinical history as reported by participants underpinned cohort assignment. Sequenced by immunoSEQ multiplex PCR; TCRdb stores in-frame clones only, minus some. There are 250,000 to 300,000 clones in the sample; about 90% occur only once, and approximately 1.2% lies in the top ten. The receptor's source is a human donor in a cohort exposed to, infected with or recovered from COVID-19 (not recorded which). The donor label of this sample is uncertain. What was sequenced was PBMCs or T cells enriched from blood (not recorded which).

CDR3: CASSLDNPGAFF. CDR3 DNA sequence: TGTGCCAGCAGCTTAGACAACCCTGGTGCTTTCTTT. The genes are TRBV7-9 and TRBJ1-1; the D is unclear. The V end lost 1 base, the J end lost 11 bases, and 11 bases lay between the germline ends. From germline, CDR1 is SEHNR and CDR2 FQNEAQ (reference sequence). The CDR3 contains 12 residues.